Reported below is one T cell receptor beta chain. Its antigen is as yet unknown. The sample comes from a study of Ad26.COV2.S vaccination and SARS-CoV-2 variants. Study-level information: COV1001, an Ad26.COV2.S trial, supplied this vaccine-arm donor. Ad26.COV2.S was injected intramuscularly once or twice, 56 days apart.

Assay used: immunoSEQ multiplex PCR; TCRdb lists only in-frame clones, some missing. The sample consists of about 480,000 clones, around nine tenths of them appearing once. Treatment described: roughly 18 received Ad26.COV2.S at low or high dose, single or two shots; about 5 received placebo; per-sample allocation not given. Samples analyzed were those drawn on day 63 after the first vaccine or placebo injection. The study's findings and limits: It was found that vaccine and placebo recipients had similar non-spike TCR breadth. Vaccine recipients posted higher spike-specific TCR breadth than their placebo counterparts.

CDR3 length: 15 residues. Germline V gives CDR1 MDHEN, CDR2 SYDVKM. Trimming cost V 4 bases and J 8 bases; bases outside gene matches: 13. The chain employs TRBV28 and TRBJ1-2; TRBD1 agrees at 7 bases. The source material was peripheral blood, sampled in a trial of Ad26.COV2.S vaccine versus placebo. The source of this sequence is a person aged 18-60 years who received the Ad26.COV2.S COVID-19 vaccine or a placebo. The CDR3 protein is CASSSTGVGVSGYTF. CDR3 DNA: TGTGCCAGCAGTTCCACAGGGGTGGGGGTATCCGGCTACACCTTC.